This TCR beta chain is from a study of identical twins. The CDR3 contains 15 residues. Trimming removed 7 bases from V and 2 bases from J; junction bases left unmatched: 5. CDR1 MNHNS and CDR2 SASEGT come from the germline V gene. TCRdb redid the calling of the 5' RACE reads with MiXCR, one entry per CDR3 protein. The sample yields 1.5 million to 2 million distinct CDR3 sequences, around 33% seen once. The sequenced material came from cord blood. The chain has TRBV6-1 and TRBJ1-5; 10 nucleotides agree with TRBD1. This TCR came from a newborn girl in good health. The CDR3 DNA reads TGTGCCAGCATGAGGACAGGGGGACGCAATCAGCCCCAGCATTTT. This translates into CASMRTGGRNQPQHF.